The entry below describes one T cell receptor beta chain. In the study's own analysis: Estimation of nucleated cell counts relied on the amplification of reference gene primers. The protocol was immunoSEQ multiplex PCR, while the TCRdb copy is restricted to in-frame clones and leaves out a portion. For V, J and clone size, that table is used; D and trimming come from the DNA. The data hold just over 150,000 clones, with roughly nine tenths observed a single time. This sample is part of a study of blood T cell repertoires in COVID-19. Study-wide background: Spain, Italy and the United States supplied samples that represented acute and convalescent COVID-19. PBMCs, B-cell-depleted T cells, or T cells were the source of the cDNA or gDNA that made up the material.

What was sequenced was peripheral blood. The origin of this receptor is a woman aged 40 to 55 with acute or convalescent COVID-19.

The CDR3 is CASSGTGTDNTEAFF. DNA for the CDR3: TGTGCCAGCAGCGGAACAGGGACAGACAACACTGAAGCTTTCTTT. This chain uses TRBV7-9 with TRBJ1-1; 7 bases line up with TRBD1. Germline CDR1 reads SEHNR; CDR2 reads FQNEAQ (reference sequence). V lost 5 bases to trimming and J lost 2 bases; unmatched junction nucleotides: 8. The CDR3 has 15 residues.